The 28 T cell receptor beta chains reported below all come from one sample, sequenced in a study of CD8+CD57+ T cells in acquired aplastic anemia. CD8+CD57+ cell expansion had been shown by flow cytometry in patients chosen for sequencing. For CDR3 and TCR beta VDJ profiling, genomic DNA was the template used. TCRdb re-called the reads with MiXCR, one entry per CDR3 protein. The sample includes about 160,000 distinct CDR3 sequences, roughly 48% of them seen just once. Sequencing was carried out using sorted CD4+, CD8+, or CD8+CD57+ T cells (not recorded which) from PBMCs. Source of these receptors: a human donor with aplastic anemia.

This chain connects TRBV10-3 to TRBJ2-7; the D is unclear. Germline V gene sequence: CDR1 ENHRY, CDR2 SYGVKD. The CDR3 is 13 amino acids. V was pared by 8 bases and J by 2 bases, with 13 bases between. The CDR3 loop is CAILGPPAYEQYF. CDR3 nucleotides: TGTGCCATCCTCGGGCCCCCCGCCTACGAGCAGTACTTC.

This clonotype was picked up many times. J is TRBJ2-7 and V is TRBV2; weak D call: TRBD1 (6 bases). V was cut by 5 bases and J by 0 bases, with 17 bases left in between. CDR1 and CDR2 from the germline V gene are SNHLY and FYNNEI. The CDR3 is 16 amino acids. The CDR3 bases are TGTGCCAGCAGTCCCTCTAGGGACACGCGCTCCTACGAGCAGTACTTC. Its translation is CASSPSRDTRSYEQYF.

This clonotype was counted ten times or more. The V gene is TRBV30, the J gene TRBJ1-5; D is perhaps TRBD1 (6 bases). The V gene lost 1 base and the J gene lost 7 bases, with 14 bases spanning the gap. This CDR3 is built from 14 residues. The germline V gene has CDR1 GTSNPN and CDR2 SVGIG (reference sequence). The CDR3 DNA follows: TGTGCCTGGAGTGCGGCAGGGGTCAGACAGCCCCAGCATTTT. It encodes CAWSAAGVRQPQHF.

The CDR3 sequence: CSVKRGATEAFF. The DNA of the CDR3 is TGCAGCGTCAAAAGGGGGGCCACTGAAGCTTTCTTT. V gene TRBV29-1 combines with J gene TRBJ1-1; TRBD1 might be the D (6 bases). The CDR3 runs 12 residues. Germline V lookup: CDR1 SQVTM, CDR2 ANQGSEA. V lost 6 bases to trimming and J lost 4 bases, with 12 bases between them.

The table lists this clonotype with many counts. The chain links TRBV19 to TRBJ1-3; no definite D call. V dropped 6 bases and J dropped 0 bases, with 9 bases sitting between them. The CDR3 consists of 14 residues. Germline V gene lookup returns CDR1 LNHDA and CDR2 SQIVND (reference sequence). In nucleotides, the CDR3 is TGTGCCAGTAGCGAAAGGGACTCTGGAAACACCATATATTTT. Its translation is CASSERDSGNTIYF.

As regards this clonotype: This sequence may be a read error, since a much larger clone differs from it by one base. The chain couples TRBV12-3 or TRBV12-4 to TRBJ1-5; a possible D gene is TRBD1 (6 bases). The germline V and J ends were trimmed by 8 bases and 2 bases, with 16 bases remaining between them. The CDR3 totals 15 residues. The CDR3 DNA reads TGTGCCAGCGGCTCAGGGGAAGGAGGCAATCAGCCCCAGCATTTT. Translating gives CASGSGEGGNQPQHF.

CDR3 residues: CASSDSGGLYNEQFF. The CDR3 bases are TGTGCCAGTAGTGACAGCGGGGGATTGTACAATGAGCAGTTCTTC. The V gene is TRBV19, the J gene TRBJ2-1; 8 nucleotides align to TRBD2. The CDR3 contains 15 residues. V dropped 5 bases and J dropped 4; count of bases not matched to a gene: 7. The germline V gene has CDR1 LNHDA and CDR2 SQIVND (reference sequence). The full variable domain, in which reference TRBV19 and TRBJ2-1 provide the parts outside the CDR3, is DGGITQSPKYLFRKEGQNVTLSCEQNLNHDAMYWYRQDPGQGLRLIYYSQIVNDFQKGDIAEGYSVSREKKESFPLTVTSAQKNPTAFYLCASSDSGGLYNEQFFGPGTRLTVL.

The chain joins TRBV25-1 to TRBJ2-1; no definite D call. Trimming took off 8 bases at V and 4 bases at J, with 12 bases between the two ends. The CDR3 loop spans 13 amino acids. Germline V gene data show CDR1 as MGHDK and CDR2 as SYGVNS. Here the CDR3 reads CASGITQYNEQFF. CDR3 DNA: TGTGCCAGCGGGATCACACAATACAATGAGCAGTTCTTC.

This sequence joins TRBV2 and TRBJ2-5, with 9 bases lining up with TRBD1. CDR3 size: 14 residues. V lost 7 bases and J lost 0; bases outside the gene matches: 3. Looked up from germline, CDR1 is SNHLY and CDR2 is FYNNEI. CDR3 sequence: CASTGQGDQETQYF. The CDR3 nucleotides read TGTGCCAGCACGGGACAGGGAGACCAAGAGACCCAGTACTTC.

This clonotype appeared many times. V usage is TRBV2 and J usage is TRBJ2-1; 12 bases agree with TRBD2. The CDR3 totals 16 residues. Germline V gene lookup returns CDR1 SNHLY and CDR2 FYNNEI. Trimming cost V 5 bases and J 9 bases; bases outside gene matches: 11. The chain's CDR3 is CASSNLAGGPQAEQFF. The CDR3 bases are TGTGCCAGCAGTAACCTAGCGGGAGGGCCGCAGGCTGAGCAGTTCTTC.

In its sample, this clonotype was seen a few times. The chain uses TRBV2 and TRBJ2-2, with TRBD1 as a possible D gene (5 bases). V gave up 9 bases and J gave up 4 bases, with 9 bases separating them. Germline CDR1 is SNHLY and CDR2 is FYNNEI. The CDR3 contains 12 residues. CDR3 sequence (DNA): TGTGCCAGGATAACAGGCACCGGGGAGCTGTTTTTT. Protein product: CARITGTGELFF.

This clonotype was seen a handful of times. The chain is built from TRBV19 and TRBJ2-7, with a possible D match to TRBD2 (5 bases). Between the trimmed V and J ends, which lost 2 bases and 2 bases, there was a span of 7 bases. The length of the CDR3 is 13 residues. The germline V gene encodes CDR1 LNHDA and CDR2 SQIVND (reference sequence). The CDR3 sequence is CASSIHGAYEQYF. Here the CDR3 DNA reads TGTGCCAGTAGTATACACGGGGCCTACGAGCAGTACTTC. Full variable domain (rest looked up from reference TRBV19 and TRBJ2-7): DGGITQSPKYLFRKEGQNVTLSCEQNLNHDAMYWYRQDPGQGLRLIYYSQIVNDFQKGDIAEGYSVSREKKESFPLTVTSAQKNPTAFYLCASSIHGAYEQYFGPGTRLTVT.

This chain uses TRBV2 with TRBJ2-7, with D perhaps assigned TRBD1 or TRBD2 (6 bases each). Trimming left V 4 bases short and J 5 bases short, with 9 bases between. Germline lookup yields CDR1 SNHLY and CDR2 FYNNEI. The CDR3 extends over 12 amino acids. CDR3 DNA sequence: TGTGCCAGCAGTGTAGGGGGGAACGAGCAGTACTTC. Translation gives CASSVGGNEQYF. Looking up the rest from reference TRBV2 and TRBJ2-7 gives the full variable domain: EPEVTQTPSHQVTQMGQEVILRCVPISNHLYFYWYRQILGQKVEFLVSFYNNEISEKSEIFDDQFSVERPDGSNFTLKIRSTKLEDSAMYFCASSVGGNEQYFGPGTRLTVT.

The chain has TRBV2 and TRBJ2-5; D is perhaps TRBD2 (6 bases). V shed 6 bases and J shed 5 bases, with 19 bases lying between them. This CDR3 is 15 amino acids long. Germline CDR1 SNHLY, CDR2 FYNNEI. The CDR3 sequence: CASRRSNGGRETQYF. The CDR3 DNA sequence: TGTGCCAGCAGGAGGTCGAACGGGGGTCGGGAGACCCAGTACTTC.

A word on this clonotype: Germline and junction disagree at one end, which may indicate a read error. The J gene is TRBJ2-7, the V gene TRBV29-1; TRBD1 aligns across 10 bases. In germline, CDR1 is SQVTM, CDR2 ANQGSEA. The CDR3 sequence is 14 residues long. Written as DNA, the CDR3 is TGCGGCGTTGAAGGGGGGGACAGGGGTTACGAGCAGTACTTC. It specifies CGVEGGDRGYEQYF.

This clonotype has a handful of counts. The chain combines TRBV20-1 with TRBJ2-3; TRBD1 might be the D (6 bases). The V gene lost 5 bases and the J gene lost 4 bases, with 13 bases spanning the gap. Germline loops: CDR1 DFQATT, CDR2 SNEGSKA (reference sequence). This CDR3 has 13 residues. The CDR3, as DNA: TGCAGTGCTCCCAGGGGAAGCGCAGATACGCAGTATTTT. It is translated as CSAPRGSADTQYF.

This clonotype occurred a few times. The chain joins TRBV27 to TRBJ2-3; D is undetermined. The CDR3 is made up of 14 amino acids. The germline V gene encodes CDR1 MNHEY and CDR2 SMNVEV (reference sequence). The V end lost 2 bases, the J end lost 2 bases, and 8 bases lay between the germline ends. The chain's CDR3 is CASSLTDNTDTQYF. The CDR3 region has the DNA TGTGCCAGCAGTTTAACTGACAACACAGATACGCAGTATTTT.

This clonotype was detected many times. The rearrangement uses TRBV4-1 and TRBJ1-1, with unresolved D. Germline CDR1 reads MGHRA; CDR2 reads YSYEKL. CDR3 length equals 16 residues. V was trimmed by 1 base and J by 1 base, leaving 13 bases between them. The CDR3 loop reads CASSQGTVPGNTEAFF. In nucleotides, the CDR3 is TGCGCCAGCAGCCAAGGGACTGTTCCGGGGAACACTGAAGCTTTCTTT.

This clonotype was seen ten or more times. V and J are TRBV11-1 and TRBJ2-1; 7 bases fit TRBD2. CDR3 length equals 18 residues. V lost 5 bases to trimming and J lost 4 bases; unmatched junction nucleotides: 17. Germline V CDR1 and CDR2: SGHAT, FQDESV (reference sequence). The CDR3 here is CASSPLPSSGSRYNEQFF. The CDR3 DNA sequence: TGTGCCAGCAGCCCTCTCCCCTCTAGCGGATCAAGATACAATGAGCAGTTCTTC.

The table lists this clonotype with many counts. The rearrangement uses TRBV7-2 and TRBJ2-7; either TRBD1 or TRBD2 may supply D (6 bases each). Deletions cut 5 bases from V and 3 bases from J, with 11 bases between. The CDR3 spans 13 residues. The germline V gene has CDR1 SGHTA and CDR2 FQGNSA. This CDR3 reads CASSGGTNYEQYF. CDR3 coding DNA: TGTGCCAGCAGCGGCGGGACAAACTACGAGCAGTACTTC.

Comment on this clonotype: This CDR3 is missing its conserved last phenylalanine or tryptophan, likely due to a read error. V and J are TRBV2 and TRBJ2-1; TRBD2 might be the D (6 bases). CDR1 SNHLY and CDR2 FYNNEI come from the germline V gene. Trimming took 7 bases from V and 9 from J, leaving 10 bases between them. This CDR3 contains 11 residues. CDR3 DNA sequence: TGTGCCAGCACTGAGCGGGTTGAGCAGTTCTCC. Its protein is CASTERVEQFS.

There are many counts of this clonotype. The chain joins TRBV9 to TRBJ2-7; 10 bases agree with TRBD2. Germline lookup yields CDR1 SGDLS and CDR2 YYNGEE. This CDR3 has 15 residues. After removal of 0 bases from V and 2 bases from J, the junction contained 2 bases not matched to a gene. CDR3 DNA sequence: TGTGCCAGCAGCGTAGCAAGCGGGAGGGCCTACGAGCAGTACTTC. Translation: CASSVASGRAYEQYF.

This clonotype was seen only once. The V gene is TRBV29-1, the J gene TRBJ1-5; D ambiguous. V dropped 4 bases and J dropped 0 bases, with 13 bases sitting between them. The V gene's germline CDR1 is SQVTM and CDR2 ANQGSEA. The CDR3 has 15 residues. The DNA for the CDR3 is TGCAGCGTTGCCAGTTCCCTCGATAGCAATCAGCCCCAGCATTTT. Protein sequence: CSVASSLDSNQPQHF.

The chain links TRBV6-4 to TRBJ1-2; 8 nucleotides match TRBD1. Germline-derived CDR1 and CDR2 are MRHNA and SNTAGT. V was pared by 5 bases and J by 7 bases, with 6 bases of the junction left unmatched. The CDR3 covers 13 residues. The CDR3 DNA follows: TGTGCCAGCAGTCTGACAGGGGTCGGTGGCTACACCTTC. This translates into CASSLTGVGGYTF.

About this clonotype: A read error may explain this, as a much larger clone is one base away. The CDR3 end shows no conserved phenylalanine or tryptophan, and so a read error is likely. V usage is TRBV6-5 and J usage is TRBJ1-1; perhaps TRBD1 as D (6 bases). Trimming took 0 bases from V and 8 from J, leaving 19 bases between them. The CDR3 runs to 16 residues. Germline CDR1 reads MNHEY; CDR2 reads SVGAGI. The CDR3 bases are TGTGCCAGCAGTTACTCGCTCATTCGAGGGGGAGAGGAAGCTTTCTTG. Residues: CASSYSLIRGGEEAFL.

The table lists this clonotype with many counts. The V call is TRBV7-3, the J call TRBJ1-1; unclear D gene. The germline V gene encodes CDR1 SGHTA and CDR2 FQGTGA. The CDR3 totals 16 residues. Trimming shortened V by 1 base and J by 2 bases, and 14 bases separated the two germline ends. The CDR3 nucleotides are TGTGCCAGCAGCTTAATCGGGGTCGGCAGTAACACTGAAGCTTTCTTT. It translates to CASSLIGVGSNTEAFF.

This clonotype has a count of ten or more. The chain recombines TRBV20-1 with TRBJ2-5, with D possibly being TRBD1 or TRBD2 (5 bases each). The germline gives CDR1 DFQATT, CDR2 SNEGSKA (reference sequence). CDR3 length: 14 residues. Trimming left V 6 bases short and J 4 bases short, with 18 bases between. The CDR3 DNA sequence: TGCAGTGCCCCCCGGGACGGTCTTGGAGAGACCCAGTACTTC. It codes for CSAPRDGLGETQYF.

This clonotype has only a few counts. For the CDR3, the DNA is TGCAGTGCTAGAGGGGACTCTGGGGCCAACGTCCTGACTTTC. Protein product: CSARGDSGANVLTF. The chain recombines TRBV20-1 with TRBJ2-6, with D unresolved. The CDR3 is 14 residues long. The V gene's germline CDR1 is DFQATT and CDR2 SNEGSKA (reference sequence). Trimming took 1 base from V and 0 from J, leaving 4 bases between them.